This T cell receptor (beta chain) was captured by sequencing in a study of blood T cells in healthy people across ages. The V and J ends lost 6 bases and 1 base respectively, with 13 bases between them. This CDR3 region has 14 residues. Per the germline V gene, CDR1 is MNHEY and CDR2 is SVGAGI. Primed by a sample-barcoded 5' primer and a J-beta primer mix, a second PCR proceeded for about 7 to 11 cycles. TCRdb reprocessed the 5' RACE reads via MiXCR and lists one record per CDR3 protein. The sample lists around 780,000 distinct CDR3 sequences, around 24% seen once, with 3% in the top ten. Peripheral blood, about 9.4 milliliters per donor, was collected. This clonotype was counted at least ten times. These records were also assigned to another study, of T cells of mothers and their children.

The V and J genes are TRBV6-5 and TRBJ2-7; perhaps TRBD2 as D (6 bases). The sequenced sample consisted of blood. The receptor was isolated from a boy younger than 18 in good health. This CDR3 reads CASRNPGDSYEQYF. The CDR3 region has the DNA TGTGCCAGCAGAAATCCGGGGGATTCCTACGAGCAGTACTTC.